One sample yielded the 26 T cell receptor beta chains listed below, sequenced in a study of Graves' ophthalmopathy and Graves' hyperthyroidism. TCR beta CDR3 amplification used RNA transcripts. HTBI primers were employed in first-round RT-PCR, then a second-round multiplex PCR followed. TCRdb re-analysed the multiplex PCR reads in MiXCR, keeping a single row per CDR3 protein. The table lists about 400,000 distinct CDR3 sequences, about 16% of them singletons. The sample was peripheral blood. The receptors shown here come from a woman aged 18-30 years with Graves' ophthalmopathy.

Ten or more counts support this clonotype. The chain carries TRBV11-2 and TRBJ2-7; TRBD1 matches at 12 bases. Germline V lookup: CDR1 SGHAT, CDR2 FQNNGV. The length of the CDR3 is 17 residues. V lost 5 bases to trimming and J lost 1 base; unmatched junction nucleotides: 9. CDR3 nucleotides: TGTGCCAGCAGCAGATCGGGACAGGGGGCCAGATCCTACGAGCAGTACTTC. It encodes CASSRSGQGARSYEQYF.

This clonotype was seen at least ten times. V and J are TRBV2 and TRBJ1-5; D unclear. V lost 1 base, J lost 2 bases, and 9 bases lay in between. CDR3 size: 15 residues. The germline V gene has CDR1 SNHLY and CDR2 FYNNEI. The CDR3: CASSEGSWGNQPQHF. CDR3 DNA: TGTGCCAGCAGTGAAGGATCATGGGGCAATCAGCCCCAGCATTTT.

This clonotype was counted at least ten times. CDR3 nucleotide sequence: TGTGCCTGGAGTGTACGTAAGGATTCACCCCTCCACTTT. This gives the protein CAWSVRKDSPLHF. V usage is TRBV30 and J usage is TRBJ1-6; no reliable D call. Germline assignment: CDR1 GTSNPN and CDR2 SVGIG (reference sequence). V was trimmed by 0 bases and J by 8 bases, leaving 8 bases between them. The CDR3 is made up of 13 amino acids.

This clonotype was detected many times. V gene TRBV6-5 combines with J gene TRBJ1-4; D gene uncertain. Trimming stripped 0 bases from V and 8 bases from J, with 7 bases between. This CDR3 contains 13 residues. CDR1 and CDR2 (germline): MNHEY, SVGAGI. The CDR3 region is CASSYSSQEKLFF. The DNA of the CDR3 is TGTGCCAGCAGTTACTCTTCCCAGGAAAAACTGTTTTTT.

The chain is built from TRBV11-2 and TRBJ2-2; TRBD2 matches at 12 bases. Germline V lookup: CDR1 SGHAT, CDR2 FQNNGV. The CDR3 runs 17 residues. Trimming at V came to 2 bases and at J to 0 bases, leaving 1 base not matched to a gene. The CDR3 loop reads CASSLRTSGTNTGELFF. CDR3 nucleotides: TGTGCCAGCAGCTTAAGGACTAGCGGGACGAACACCGGGGAGCTGTTTTTT.

This clonotype was seen at least ten times. The chain combines TRBV6-5 with TRBJ2-5, with 9 nucleotides matching TRBD2. There are 14 residues in the CDR3. From germline, CDR1 is MNHEY and CDR2 SVGAGI. The V gene end was trimmed by 4 bases and the J gene end by 5 bases; junction bases not matched to a gene: 5. The DNA of the CDR3 is TGTGCCAGCAGTTCCCTAGCGGGGTGGGAGACCCAGTACTTC. Protein sequence: CASSSLAGWETQYF.

This clonotype occurred many times. The chain couples TRBV28 to TRBJ1-1; D is unclear. V was clipped by 7 bases and J by 1 base, with 13 bases between them. The germline V gene encodes CDR1 MDHEN and CDR2 SYDVKM. This CDR3 has 14 residues. The CDR3 DNA reads TGTGCCAGCATTACCGGGCCCCAGAACACTGAAGCTTTCTTT. Translation: CASITGPQNTEAFF.

This clonotype was detected ten times or more. This chain connects TRBV27 to TRBJ2-7; D remains ambiguous. V was pared by 7 bases and J by 1 base, with 11 bases between. Germline assignment: CDR1 MNHEY and CDR2 SMNVEV (reference sequence). The CDR3 contains 13 residues. The CDR3 DNA sequence: TGTGCCAGCACCCTAGACGGTTCCTACGAGCAGTACTTC. Translating it yields CASTLDGSYEQYF.

This clonotype has ten or more counts. The chain employs TRBV19 and TRBJ1-5, with TRBD1 as a possible D gene (6 bases). This CDR3 is built from 16 residues. The germline V and J ends were trimmed by 1 base and 11 bases, with 21 bases remaining between them. Germline assignment: CDR1 LNHDA and CDR2 SQIVND (reference sequence). The CDR3 is CASSIVEGRGLRAQHF. For the CDR3, the DNA is TGTGCCAGTAGTATAGTAGAGGGTCGGGGGCTGCGGGCCCAGCATTTT.

This clonotype was picked up many times. The gene calls are TRBV6-1 and TRBJ2-7; no definite D call. This CDR3 region has 14 residues. Looked up from germline, CDR1 is MNHNS and CDR2 is SASEGT. Deletions cut 6 bases from V and 0 bases from J, with 12 bases between. The CDR3 reads CASRRNSYSYEQYF. CDR3 coding DNA: TGTGCCAGCAGGAGAAACAGCTACTCCTACGAGCAGTACTTC.

This clonotype was counted many times. The rearrangement links TRBV30 to TRBJ2-7; maybe TRBD2 (6 bases). The germline gives CDR1 GTSNPN, CDR2 SVGIG (reference sequence). V was pared by 4 bases and J by 4 bases, with 8 bases between. This CDR3 is built from 11 residues. The CDR3 sequence is CAWTREYEQYF. DNA of the CDR3: TGTGCCTGGACCCGGGAGTACGAGCAGTACTTC. Full variable domain (rest looked up from reference TRBV30 and TRBJ2-7): SQTIHQWPATLVQPVGSPLSLECTVEGTSNPNLYWYRQAAGRGLQLLFYSVGIGQISSEVPQNLSASRPQDRQFILSSKKLLLSDSGFYLCAWTREYEQYFGPGTRLTVT.

A few counts support this clonotype. The V call is TRBV5-6, the J call TRBJ1-2; D may be TRBD1 (5 bases). The CDR3 totals 15 residues. The germline V and J ends were trimmed by 2 bases and 8 bases, with 19 bases remaining between them. Per germline, CDR1 SGHDT and CDR2 YYEEEE. The CDR3 DNA follows: TGTGCCAGCAGCTTTTCCCCGGGGCCCCAGGACGGCTACACCTTC. Translated, it gives CASSFSPGPQDGYTF.

At least ten counts were recorded for this clonotype. This chain connects TRBV27 to TRBJ2-3; possibly TRBD2 for D (6 bases). The CDR3 covers 13 residues. Germline assignment: CDR1 MNHEY and CDR2 SMNVEV (reference sequence). The V end was cut by 4 bases, the J end by 9 bases, with 14 bases between. The CDR3 is CASSSLGTPTQYF. CDR3 bases: TGTGCCAGCAGTTCTCTGGGGACTCCCACGCAGTATTTT.

This clonotype was observed at least ten times. This sequence joins TRBV6-5 and TRBJ2-2, with D unresolved. The V and J ends lost 1 base and 4 bases respectively, with 4 bases between them. Germline loops: CDR1 MNHEY, CDR2 SVGAGI. The CDR3 contains 13 residues. The CDR3 protein is CASSYFVTGELFF. Here the CDR3 DNA reads TGTGCCAGCAGTTACTTTGTCACCGGGGAGCTGTTTTTT.

This clonotype showed up many times. The chain employs TRBV10-2 and TRBJ2-7; 7 positions agree with TRBD1. Germline-derived CDR1 and CDR2 are WSHSY and SAAADI. Germline trimming cut 6 bases from V and 6 bases from J; bases unmatched to any gene: 14. The CDR3 length is 15 residues. The CDR3 protein is CASRKGRQGWAEQYF. The CDR3 DNA follows: TGCGCCAGCAGAAAAGGTAGACAGGGATGGGCCGAGCAGTACTTC.

The J gene is TRBJ1-2, the V gene TRBV30; D not certain. V dropped 0 bases and J dropped 6 bases, with 14 bases sitting between them. Germline CDR1 is GTSNPN and CDR2 is SVGIG (reference sequence). CDR3 length equals 14 residues. The DNA for the CDR3 is TGTGCCTGGAGTGTTGGGCAGGCGGTTAATGGCTACACCTTC. It codes for CAWSVGQAVNGYTF.

This clonotype came up many times. The chain has TRBV6-5 and TRBJ1-5, with D possibly matching TRBD1 (6 bases). With 6 bases removed from V and 1 base from J, the gap between germline ends came to 22 bases. Looked up from germline, CDR1 is MNHEY and CDR2 is SVGAGI. The CDR3 covers 18 residues. CDR3 in amino acids: CASSLDRRDRKSNQPQHF. CDR3 DNA: TGTGCCAGCAGCCTCGACAGGAGGGACCGAAAAAGCAATCAGCCCCAGCATTTT.

This clonotype was recorded at least ten times. The J gene is TRBJ1-3, the V gene TRBV29-1; no reliable D call. The CDR3 spans 14 residues. CDR1 is SQVTM and CDR2 is ANQGSEA in the germline V gene. Trimming removed 4 bases at V and 2 bases at J, with 12 bases between. The CDR3 region has the DNA TGCAGCGTTGTGCTCACGGGCGCTGGAAACACCATATATTTT. This translates into CSVVLTGAGNTIYF.

In the case of this clonotype: The junction departs from germline at one end; a sequencing error may be responsible. DNA for the CDR3: TGTGCCAGCAGTCTATGGACTAGCGGGAGCTCCTACGAGCAGTACTTC. This codes for CASSLWTSGSSYEQYF. This chain joins TRBV28 and TRBJ2-7; 13 nucleotides agree with TRBD2. CDR3 length equals 16 residues. CDR1 is MDHEN, CDR2 SYDVKM, per germline. The complete variable domain, with remaining parts taken from reference TRBV28 and TRBJ2-7, reads DVKVTQSSRYLVKRTGEKVFLECVQDMDHENMFWYRQDPGLGLRLIYFSYDVKMKEKGDIPEGYSVSREKKERFSLILESASTNQTSMYLCASSLWTSGSSYEQYFGPGTRLTVT.

In this sample, this clonotype turned up many times. DNA for the CDR3: TGTGCCAGCAGATGGGGACAGGGGGCTTACGAGCAGTACTTC. Amino acids: CASRWGQGAYEQYF. The chain combines TRBV7-2 with TRBJ2-7, with TRBD1 identical over 12 bases. V shed 6 bases and J 4 bases; nucleotides not matched to a gene: 4. CDR3 length: 14 residues. From germline, CDR1 is SGHTA and CDR2 FQGNSA. The full variable domain, rest sourced from reference TRBV7-2 and TRBJ2-7, is GAGVSQSPSNKVTEKGKDVELRCDPISGHTALYWYRQSLGQGLEFLIYFQGNSAPDKSGLPSDRFSAERTGGSVSTLTIQRTQQEDSAVYLCASRWGQGAYEQYFGPGTRLTVT.

V gene TRBV30 combines with J gene TRBJ1-2, with 9 bases that match TRBD1. CDR3 length: 12 residues. Germline V gene lookup returns CDR1 GTSNPN and CDR2 SVGIG (reference sequence). V was clipped by 2 bases and J by 9 bases; unmatched bases: 4. Here the CDR3 reads CAWSPGQGSYTF. The CDR3 DNA sequence: TGTGCCTGGAGTCCTGGACAGGGGAGCTACACCTTC.

This clonotype has at least ten counts. The CDR3 bases are TGTGCCAGCAGTTACATTGGAGGGGCGAACACTGAAGCTTTCTTT. Amino acids: CASSYIGGANTEAFF. The chain joins TRBV6-5 to TRBJ1-1; TRBD1 is a possible D gene (5 bases). There are 15 residues in the CDR3. Germline V gene lookup returns CDR1 MNHEY and CDR2 SVGAGI. V lost 2 bases to trimming and J lost 1 base, with 11 bases between them.

This clonotype was detected ten times or more. CDR3 DNA sequence: TGCAGCACAAGAGGGGGGGGAGCGGAGACCCAGTACTTC. It codes for CSTRGGGAETQYF. The chain is built from TRBV29-1 and TRBJ2-5, with D possibly TRBD2 on 7 matching bases. The germline CDR1 and CDR2 sequences are SQVTM and ANQGSEA. V was clipped by 8 bases and J by 5 bases, with 18 bases between them. The CDR3 is 13 amino acids.

This clonotype has ten or more counts. The genes are TRBV28 and TRBJ1-5; 7 bases agree with TRBD1. The trim removed 3 bases at V and 7 bases at J, leaving 6 bases unmatched. CDR1 and CDR2 from the germline V gene are MDHEN and SYDVKM. The CDR3 runs to 14 residues. The CDR3 is CASSFEGALQPQHF. CDR3 bases: TGTGCCAGCAGTTTTGAGGGGGCGCTCCAGCCCCAGCATTTT.

The chain combines TRBV7-8 with TRBJ2-2; 9 bases are a match to TRBD2. The CDR3 contains 14 residues. In germline, CDR1 is SGHVS, CDR2 FQNEAQ. With 2 bases clipped from V and 8 bases from J, the junction kept 3 bases outside the gene matches. CDR3 coding DNA: TGTGCCAGCAGCTTACTTAGCGGGAGTGGGGAGCTGTTTTTT. Translating it yields CASSLLSGSGELFF.

This clonotype was recorded many times. The rearrangement uses TRBV4-1 and TRBJ2-5; 8 nucleotides agree with TRBD1. Per the germline V gene, CDR1 is MGHRA and CDR2 is YSYEKL. V lost 4 bases to trimming and J lost 2 bases; unmatched junction nucleotides: 9. The CDR3 sequence is 16 residues long. The CDR3 is CASSPGQGGKQETQYF. In nucleotides, the CDR3 is TGCGCCAGCAGCCCAGGACAGGGAGGAAAACAAGAGACCCAGTACTTC.